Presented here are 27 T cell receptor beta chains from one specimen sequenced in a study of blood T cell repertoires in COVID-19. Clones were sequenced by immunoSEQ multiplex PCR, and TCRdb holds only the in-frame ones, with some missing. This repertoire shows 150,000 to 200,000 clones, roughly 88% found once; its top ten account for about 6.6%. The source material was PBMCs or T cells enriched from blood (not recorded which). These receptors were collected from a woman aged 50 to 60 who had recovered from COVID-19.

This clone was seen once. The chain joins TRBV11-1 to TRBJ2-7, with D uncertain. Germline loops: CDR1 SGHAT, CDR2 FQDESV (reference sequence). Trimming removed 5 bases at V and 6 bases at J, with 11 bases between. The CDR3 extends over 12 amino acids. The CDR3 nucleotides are TGTGCCAGCAGCATGCGCGCCCGCGAGCAGTACTTC. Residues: CASSMRAREQYF.

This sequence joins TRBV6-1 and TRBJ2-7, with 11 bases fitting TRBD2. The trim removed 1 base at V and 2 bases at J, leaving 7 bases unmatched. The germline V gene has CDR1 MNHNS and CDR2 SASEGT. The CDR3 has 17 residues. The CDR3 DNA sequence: TGTGCCAGCAGTGAAGGACTAGCGGGGAGTATCACCTACGAGCAGTACTTC. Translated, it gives CASSEGLAGSITYEQYF.

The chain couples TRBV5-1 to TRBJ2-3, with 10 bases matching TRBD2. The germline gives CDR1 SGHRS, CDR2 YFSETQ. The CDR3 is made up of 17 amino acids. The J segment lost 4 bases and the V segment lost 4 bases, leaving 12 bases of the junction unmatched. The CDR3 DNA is TGCGCCAGCAGCCTATCACTAGCGGGGTTAGGGGCAGATACGCAGTATTTT. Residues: CASSLSLAGLGADTQYF.

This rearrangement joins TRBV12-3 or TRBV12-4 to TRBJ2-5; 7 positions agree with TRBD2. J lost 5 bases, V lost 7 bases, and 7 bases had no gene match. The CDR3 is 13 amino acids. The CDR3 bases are TGTGCCAGCACCATGGGAGGGTATGAGACCCAGTACTTC. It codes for CASTMGGYETQYF.

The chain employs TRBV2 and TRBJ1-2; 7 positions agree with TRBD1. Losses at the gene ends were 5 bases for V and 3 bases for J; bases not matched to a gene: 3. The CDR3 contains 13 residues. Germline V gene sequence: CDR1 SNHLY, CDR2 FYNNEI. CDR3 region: CASSRQGYYGYTF. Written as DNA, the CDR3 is TGTGCCAGCAGTCGACAGGGTTACTATGGCTACACCTTC.

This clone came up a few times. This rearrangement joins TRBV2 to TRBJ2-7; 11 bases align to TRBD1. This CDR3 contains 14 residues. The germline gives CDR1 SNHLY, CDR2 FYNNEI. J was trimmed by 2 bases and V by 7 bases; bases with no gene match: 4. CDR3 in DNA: TGTGCCAGCACCCCGGGACAGGGGGCCTACGAGCAGTACTTC. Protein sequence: CASTPGQGAYEQYF. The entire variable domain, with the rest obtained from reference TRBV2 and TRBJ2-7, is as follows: EPEVTQTPSHQVTQMGQEVILRCVPISNHLYFYWYRQILGQKVEFLVSFYNNEISEKSEIFDDQFSVERPDGSNFTLKIRSTKLEDSAMYFCASTPGQGAYEQYFGPGTRLTVT.

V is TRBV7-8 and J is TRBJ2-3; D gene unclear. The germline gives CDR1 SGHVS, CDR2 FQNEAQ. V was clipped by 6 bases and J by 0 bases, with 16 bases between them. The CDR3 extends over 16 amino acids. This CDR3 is CASSRSVLVSTDTQYF. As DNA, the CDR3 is TGTGCCAGCAGTCGTAGTGTCCTCGTTAGCACAGATACGCAGTATTTT. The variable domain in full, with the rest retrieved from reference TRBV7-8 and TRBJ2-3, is GAGVSQSPRYKVAKRGQDVALRCDPISGHVSLFWYQQALGQGPEFLTYFQNEAQLDKSGLPSDRFFAERPEGSVSTLKIQRTQQEDSAVYLCASSRSVLVSTDTQYFGPGTRLTVL.

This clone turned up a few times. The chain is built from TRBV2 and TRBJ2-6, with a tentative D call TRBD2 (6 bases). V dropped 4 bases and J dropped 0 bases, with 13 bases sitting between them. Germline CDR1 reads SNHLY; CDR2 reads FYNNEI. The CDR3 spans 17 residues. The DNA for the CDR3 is TGTGCCAGCAGTGGGGGGGAGTCGATCTCTGGGGCCAACGTCCTGACTTTC. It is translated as CASSGGESISGANVLTF.

The CDR3 coding sequence is TGTGCCAGCAGCCCAGGTGAAGGTTGGAGCAATCAGCCCCAGCATTTT. Protein: CASSPGEGWSNQPQHF. This chain uses TRBV5-5 with TRBJ1-5; no clear D. Trimming pared 4 bases from V and 1 base from J, leaving 15 bases between. Germline CDR1 and CDR2: SGHKS and YYEKEE (reference sequence). The CDR3 length is 16 residues.

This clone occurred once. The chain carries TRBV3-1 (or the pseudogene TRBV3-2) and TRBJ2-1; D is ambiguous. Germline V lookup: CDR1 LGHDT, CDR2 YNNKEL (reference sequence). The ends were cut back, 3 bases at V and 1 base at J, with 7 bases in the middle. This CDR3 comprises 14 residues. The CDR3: CASSQQVSYNEQFF. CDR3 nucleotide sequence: TGTGCCAGCAGCCAGCAGGTTTCCTACAATGAGCAGTTCTTC.

CDR3 coding DNA: TGTGCCAGCAGTCCATACAGTGCAGATACGCAGTATTTT. Protein sequence: CASSPYSADTQYF. V is TRBV7-3 and J is TRBJ2-3, with D hard to call. Trimming pared 6 bases from V and 4 bases from J, leaving 11 bases between. Germline lookup yields CDR1 SGHTA and CDR2 FQGTGA. The CDR3 loop spans 13 amino acids.

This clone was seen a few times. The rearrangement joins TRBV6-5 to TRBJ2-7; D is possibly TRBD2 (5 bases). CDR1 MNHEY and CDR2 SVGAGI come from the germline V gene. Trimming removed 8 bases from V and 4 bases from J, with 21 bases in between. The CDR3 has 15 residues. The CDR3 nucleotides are TGTGCCAGCTCTCGTCAATCCAGAGGGTCGTACGAGCAGTACTTC. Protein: CASSRQSRGSYEQYF.

The CDR3 DNA is TGCGCCAGCAGCCAAGAGGGCAGGGGTAATGAAAAACTGTTTTTT. The encoded protein is CASSQEGRGNEKLFF. The V call is TRBV4-3, the J call TRBJ1-4, with TRBD1 as a possible D gene (6 bases). CDR1 LGHNA and CDR2 YSLEER come from the germline V gene. With 0 bases removed from V and 4 bases from J, the gap between germline ends came to 9 bases. This CDR3 comprises 15 residues.

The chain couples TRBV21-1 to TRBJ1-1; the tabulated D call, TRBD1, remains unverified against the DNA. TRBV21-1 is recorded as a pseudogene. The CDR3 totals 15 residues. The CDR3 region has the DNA TGTGCCAGCAGCAAAGGGTATCAGGGGGCGTTAGAAGCTTTCTTT. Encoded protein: CASSKGYQGALEAFF.

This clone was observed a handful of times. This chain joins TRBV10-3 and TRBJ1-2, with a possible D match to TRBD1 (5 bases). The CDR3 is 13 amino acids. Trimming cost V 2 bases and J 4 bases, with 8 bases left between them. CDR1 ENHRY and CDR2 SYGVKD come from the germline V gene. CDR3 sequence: CAISERTSYGYTF. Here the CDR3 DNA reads TGTGCCATCAGTGAGAGGACATCCTATGGCTACACCTTC.

CDR3 sequence reads: CASSLSGLNTEAFF. DNA of the CDR3: TGTGCCAGTAGCCTGTCGGGGTTGAACACTGAAGCTTTCTTT. The chain recombines TRBV19 with TRBJ1-1; D not resolved. V shed 6 bases and J shed 0 bases, with 11 bases lying between them. This CDR3 spans 14 amino acids. The germline V gene encodes CDR1 LNHDA and CDR2 SQIVND (reference sequence). Using reference TRBV19 and TRBJ1-1 for the parts outside the CDR3, the full variable domain is DGGITQSPKYLFRKEGQNVTLSCEQNLNHDAMYWYRQDPGQGLRLIYYSQIVNDFQKGDIAEGYSVSREKKESFPLTVTSAQKNPTAFYLCASSLSGLNTEAFFGQGTRLTVV.

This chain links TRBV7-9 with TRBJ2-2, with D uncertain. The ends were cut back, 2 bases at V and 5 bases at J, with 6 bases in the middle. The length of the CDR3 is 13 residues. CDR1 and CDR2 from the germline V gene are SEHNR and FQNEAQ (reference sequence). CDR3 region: CASSLHETGELFF. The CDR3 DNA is TGTGCCAGCAGCTTACACGAGACCGGGGAGCTGTTTTTT.

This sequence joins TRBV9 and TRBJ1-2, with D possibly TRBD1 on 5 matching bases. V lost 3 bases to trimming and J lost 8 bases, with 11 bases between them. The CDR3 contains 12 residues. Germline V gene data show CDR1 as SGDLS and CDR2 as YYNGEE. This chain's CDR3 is CASSATESGYTF. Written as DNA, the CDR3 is TGTGCCAGCAGCGCGACAGAATCGGGCTACACCTTC. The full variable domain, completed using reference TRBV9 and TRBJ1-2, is DSGVTQTPKHLITATGQRVTLRCSPRSGDLSVYWYQQSLDQGLQFLIQYYNGEERAKGNILERFSAQQFPDLHSELNLSSLELGDSALYFCASSATESGYTFGSGTRLTVV.

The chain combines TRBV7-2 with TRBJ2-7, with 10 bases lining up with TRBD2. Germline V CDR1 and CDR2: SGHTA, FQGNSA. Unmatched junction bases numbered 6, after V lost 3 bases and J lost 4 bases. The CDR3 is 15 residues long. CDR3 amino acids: CASSFPRAGGYEQYF. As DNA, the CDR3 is TGTGCCAGCAGCTTCCCGAGAGCGGGGGGGTACGAGCAGTACTTC.

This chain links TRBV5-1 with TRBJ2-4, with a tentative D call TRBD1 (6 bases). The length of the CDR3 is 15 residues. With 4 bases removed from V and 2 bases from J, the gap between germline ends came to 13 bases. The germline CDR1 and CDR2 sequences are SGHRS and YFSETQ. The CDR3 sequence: CASSALRDTKNIQYF. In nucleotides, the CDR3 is TGCGCCAGCAGCGCCCTCAGGGACACCAAAAACATTCAGTACTTC.

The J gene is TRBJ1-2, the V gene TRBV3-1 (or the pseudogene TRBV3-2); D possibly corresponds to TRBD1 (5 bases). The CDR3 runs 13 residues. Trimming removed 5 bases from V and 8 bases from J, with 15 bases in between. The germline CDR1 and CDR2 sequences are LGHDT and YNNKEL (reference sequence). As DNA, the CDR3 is TGTGCCAGCAGCACGCGACAGAGAGAGGGCTACACCTTC. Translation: CASSTRQREGYTF.

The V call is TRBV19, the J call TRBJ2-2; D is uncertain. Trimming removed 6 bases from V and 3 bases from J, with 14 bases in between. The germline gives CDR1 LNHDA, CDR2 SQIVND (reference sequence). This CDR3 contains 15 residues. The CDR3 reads CASSLGESYTGELFF. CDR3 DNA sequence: TGTGCCAGTAGCCTAGGTGAGAGCTACACCGGGGAGCTGTTTTTT.

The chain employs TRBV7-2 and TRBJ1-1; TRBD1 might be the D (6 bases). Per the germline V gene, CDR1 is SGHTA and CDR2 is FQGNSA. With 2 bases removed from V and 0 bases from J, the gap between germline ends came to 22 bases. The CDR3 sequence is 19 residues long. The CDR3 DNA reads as TGTGCCAGCAGCTTAAGGGGGTCGGAGGCAGTCCCCATGAACACTGAAGCTTTCTTT. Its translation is CASSLRGSEAVPMNTEAFF.

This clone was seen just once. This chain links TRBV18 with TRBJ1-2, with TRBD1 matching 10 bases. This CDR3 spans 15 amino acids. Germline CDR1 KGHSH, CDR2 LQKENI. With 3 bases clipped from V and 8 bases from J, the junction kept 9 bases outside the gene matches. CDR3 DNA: TGTGCCAGCTCACCCGTACAAGGACAGGGGGGAGGCTACACCTTC. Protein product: CASSPVQGQGGGYTF.

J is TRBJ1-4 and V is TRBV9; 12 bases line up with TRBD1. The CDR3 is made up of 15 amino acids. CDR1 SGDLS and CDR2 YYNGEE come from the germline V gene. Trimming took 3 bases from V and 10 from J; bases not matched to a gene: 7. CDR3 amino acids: CASSAEGQGAGKLFF. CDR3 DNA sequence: TGTGCCAGCAGCGCCGAGGGACAGGGGGCAGGAAAACTGTTTTTT.

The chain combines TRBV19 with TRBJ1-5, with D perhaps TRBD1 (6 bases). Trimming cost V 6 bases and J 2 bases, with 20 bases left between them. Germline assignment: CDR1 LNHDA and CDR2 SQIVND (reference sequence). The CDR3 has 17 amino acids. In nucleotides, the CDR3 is TGTGCCAGTAGGTTTCGGCAGGGGATGCGAGGCAATCAGCCCCAGCATTTT. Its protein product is CASRFRQGMRGNQPQHF. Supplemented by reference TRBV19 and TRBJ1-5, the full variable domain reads DGGITQSPKYLFRKEGQNVTLSCEQNLNHDAMYWYRQDPGQGLRLIYYSQIVNDFQKGDIAEGYSVSREKKESFPLTVTSAQKNPTAFYLCASRFRQGMRGNQPQHFGDGTRLSIL.

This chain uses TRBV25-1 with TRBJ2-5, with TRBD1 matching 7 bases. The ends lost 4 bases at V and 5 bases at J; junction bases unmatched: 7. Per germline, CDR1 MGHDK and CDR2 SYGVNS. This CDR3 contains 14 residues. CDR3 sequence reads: CASSVSRGQETQYF. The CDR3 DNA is TGTGCCAGCAGTGTCTCAAGGGGGCAGGAGACCCAGTACTTC.